Presented here are 18 T cell receptor beta chains from one specimen sequenced in a study of blood T cell repertoires in COVID-19. The protocol was immunoSEQ multiplex PCR, while the TCRdb copy is restricted to in-frame clones and leaves out a portion. Here the sample spans 200,000 to 250,000 clones, 65% to 85% being singletons. Sequences were obtained from PBMCs or T cells enriched from blood (not recorded which). The origin of the receptors is a woman in her sixties or seventies who had recovered from COVID-19.

The chain uses TRBV25-1 and TRBJ2-1, with 10 bases that match TRBD2. The germline CDR1 and CDR2 sequences are MGHDK and SYGVNS. The CDR3 contains 15 residues. V dropped 3 bases and J dropped 7; count of bases not matched to a gene: 6. The CDR3, as DNA: TGTGCCAGCAGTGAGGGACTAGCGTCATGGAATGAGCAGTTCTTC. This translates into CASSEGLASWNEQFF.

This sequence joins TRBV7-8 and TRBJ2-1; no clear D gene. Germline CDR1 SGHVS, CDR2 FQNEAQ. CDR3 size: 15 residues. The V end was cut by 5 bases, the J end by 6 bases, with 17 bases between. The CDR3 DNA reads TGTGCCAGCAGCCTCTGGCGGATTCAGATCAATGAGCAGTTCTTC. Its translation: CASSLWRIQINEQFF.

J is TRBJ1-2 and V is TRBV27, with D uncertain. Trimming took off 1 base at V and 1 base at J, with 13 bases between the two ends. The germline V gene has CDR1 MNHEY and CDR2 SMNVEV (reference sequence). CDR3 length equals 16 residues. The CDR3 spells CASSLYSTAVNYGYTF. The CDR3 region has the DNA TGTGCCAGCAGTTTATATTCCACAGCGGTTAACTATGGCTACACCTTC.

The chain combines TRBV3-1 (or the pseudogene TRBV3-2) with TRBJ1-1; 10 nucleotides agree with TRBD1. CDR3 length: 16 residues. V trimming: 1 base; J trimming: 4 bases; junction bases outside the gene matches: 6. CDR1 is LGHDT, CDR2 YNNKEL, per germline (reference sequence). For the CDR3, the DNA is TGTGCCAGCAGCCAAGGGAGGACAGGGGGTGGCACTGAAGCTTTCTTT. This sequence encodes CASSQGRTGGGTEAFF.

The chain recombines TRBV19 with TRBJ2-1; a weak D match, TRBD1 (6 bases). Germline V gene sequence: CDR1 LNHDA, CDR2 SQIVND (reference sequence). There are 14 residues in the CDR3. V was shortened by 7 bases and J by 2 bases, with 12 bases between the two germline ends. The CDR3 loop reads CASKARGTYNEQFF. CDR3 bases: TGTGCCAGTAAAGCCAGGGGTACCTACAATGAGCAGTTCTTC.

The V gene is TRBV7-9, the J gene TRBJ2-7; 7 bases align to TRBD2. V dropped 1 base and J dropped 0; count of bases not matched to a gene: 12. Germline loops: CDR1 SEHNR, CDR2 FQNEAQ (reference sequence). The CDR3 is made up of 18 amino acids. The CDR3 reads CASSLEGRLAVSSYEQYF. The CDR3 DNA sequence: TGTGCCAGCAGCTTAGAGGGCCGCCTAGCGGTTAGCTCCTACGAGCAGTACTTC.

This chain links TRBV18 with TRBJ1-6; 9 bases match TRBD1. The CDR3 is 15 amino acids. Germline values: CDR1 KGHSH, CDR2 LQKENI. Losses at the gene ends were 0 bases for V and 10 bases for J; bases not matched to a gene: 4. This chain's CDR3 is CASSPPGTGSSPLHF. The CDR3 coding sequence is TGTGCCAGCTCACCACCAGGGACAGGGTCCTCACCCCTCCACTTT.

In the case of this clone: A much larger clone lies one base from this, so it may be a read error. This chain connects TRBV6-1 to TRBJ1-5, with TRBD1 matching over 7 bases. The CDR3 consists of 16 residues. Looked up from germline, CDR1 is MNHNS and CDR2 is SASEGT. Written as DNA, the CDR3 is TGTGCCGGCAGTGAGTCAGGGGGGCGTAGCAATCAGCCCCAGCATTTT. Residues: CAGSESGGRSNQPQHF.

CDR3 loop: CASSLSGIVEQYF. The CDR3 DNA sequence: TGTGCCAGCAGCTTGTCGGGGATAGTGGAGCAGTACTTC. The J gene is TRBJ2-7, the V gene TRBV5-6; a possible D gene is TRBD2 (5 bases). This CDR3 spans 13 amino acids. Germline V gives CDR1 SGHDT, CDR2 YYEEEE. The V end lost 1 base, the J end lost 7 bases, and 12 bases lay between the germline ends. Looking up the rest from reference TRBV5-6 and TRBJ2-7 gives the full variable domain: DAGVTQSPTHLIKTRGQQVTLRCSPKSGHDTVSWYQQALGQGPQFIFQYYEEEERQRGNFPDRFSGHQFPNYSSELNVNALLLGDSALYLCASSLSGIVEQYFGPGTRLTVT.

The chain joins TRBV4-2 to TRBJ2-1; TRBD2 agrees at 8 bases. Germline V CDR1 and CDR2: LGHNA, YNFKEQ. This CDR3 is 18 amino acids long. V dropped 0 bases and J dropped 7; count of bases not matched to a gene: 14. The CDR3 nucleotides are TGTGCCAGCAGCCAAGATCCCGGGGGTAGCGGGGTTCGGAATGAGCAGTTCTTC. Residues: CASSQDPGGSGVRNEQFF.

V and J are TRBV24-1 and TRBJ2-3; 15 nucleotides match TRBD2. Germline V CDR1 and CDR2: KGHDR, SFDVKD. The CDR3 has 18 residues. V was pared by 4 bases and J by 1 base, with 5 bases of the junction left unmatched. The CDR3 reads CATSDSGTSGGRTDTQYF. The CDR3 nucleotides are TGTGCCACCAGTGACTCCGGGACTAGCGGGGGGCGCACAGATACGCAGTATTTT.

J is TRBJ1-1 and V is TRBV27, with 7 bases lining up with TRBD1. CDR1 and CDR2 from the germline V gene are MNHEY and SMNVEV (reference sequence). CDR3 length equals 13 residues. V dropped 4 bases and J dropped 7; count of bases not matched to a gene: 6. The CDR3 protein is CASSSSGQLEAFF. The CDR3 DNA reads TGTGCCAGCAGTTCCTCGGGACAGCTTGAAGCTTTCTTT.

The chain is built from TRBV9 and TRBJ2-3; no firm D call. V was cut by 0 bases and J by 2 bases, with 10 bases left in between. The CDR3 is 15 amino acids. The V gene's germline CDR1 is SGDLS and CDR2 YYNGEE. The CDR3 region has the DNA TGTGCCAGCAGCGTAGTCCCCCAGAACACAGATACGCAGTATTTT. Protein sequence: CASSVVPQNTDTQYF.

This clone was seen just once. The chain links TRBV4-2 to TRBJ2-1; tentatively, D is TRBD2 (5 bases). The CDR3 is 18 amino acids. The V end lost 1 base, the J end lost 4 bases, and 20 bases lay between the germline ends. CDR1 is LGHNA, CDR2 YNFKEQ, per germline. CDR3 DNA: TGTGCCAGCAGCCAAGGCCCACGAACTGAACGGGGATACAATGAGCAGTTCTTC. Translated, it gives CASSQGPRTERGYNEQFF.

This chain connects TRBV4-2 to TRBJ2-5, with TRBD1 matching over 9 bases. The trim removed 2 bases at V and 6 bases at J, leaving 4 bases unmatched. The CDR3 totals 14 residues. CDR1 and CDR2 (germline): LGHNA, YNFKEQ. CDR3 sequence (DNA): TGTGCCAGCAGCCAATTGACAGGGGGTCAGACCCAGTACTTC. Translated, it gives CASSQLTGGQTQYF.

The CDR3 protein is CSASAQYNYGYTF. In nucleotides, the CDR3 is TGCAGTGCTAGTGCACAGTATAACTATGGCTACACCTTC. The genes are TRBV20-1 and TRBJ1-2; D is ambiguous. V was cut by 3 bases and J by 1 base, with 9 bases left in between. The CDR3 covers 13 residues. Germline V gene data show CDR1 as DFQATT and CDR2 as SNEGSKA (reference sequence).

This chain uses TRBV2 with TRBJ2-5; TRBD2 matches 8 bases. This CDR3 spans 14 amino acids. Germline V gene sequence: CDR1 SNHLY, CDR2 FYNNEI. Trimming at V came to 6 bases and at J to 9 bases, leaving 12 bases not matched to a gene. The CDR3 reads CASSSGGEGRPQYF. The CDR3 bases are TGTGCCAGCAGCTCCGGGGGGGAGGGGAGGCCCCAGTACTTC.

The chain employs TRBV6-2 or TRBV6-3 and TRBJ1-5; a possible D gene is TRBD1 (5 bases). Germline-derived CDR1 and CDR2 are MNHEY and SVGEGT. V lost 5 bases, J lost 6 bases, and 14 bases lay in between. This CDR3 is built from 14 residues. The CDR3 coding sequence is TGTGCCAGCAGTCCCGCGGGGGAAGCTCAGCCCCAGCATTTT. Translation: CASSPAGEAQPQHF.